A selection of T cell receptor beta chains follows, all from one sample in a study of OX40 agonist ivuxolimab in advanced cancers. Data came from immunoSEQ multiplex PCR; TCRdb stores just in-frame clones and leaves some out. This sample has about 79,000 clones, with about 90% found just once. The sequenced sample was CD4+ or CD8+ T cells sorted from blood, obtained in a trial of the OX40 agonist ivuxolimab. These TCRs come from an adult with an advanced solid tumor such as melanoma, head and neck, liver or kidney cancer. Each CDR3 is given with its conserved first and last residue. D genes are given only for firm matches. Only some rows state a clone size, as once, few, many or a class for expanded clones.

J: TRBJ2-7
D: TRBD1
V: TRBV5-1
size: -
DNA: TGCGCCAGCAGCCCGAGGGGACAGGGGGCCCCAGGGGAGCAGTACTTC
CDR3: CASSPRGQGAPGEQYF

J: TRBJ1-5
D: -
V: TRBV19
size: -
DNA: TGTGCCAGTAGTTTGCGAAGTGGGGGGGCGGCAGGTTATAGCAATCAGCCCCAGCATTTT
CDR3: CASSLRSGGAAGYSNQPQHF

J: TRBJ1-6
D: -
V: TRBV15
size: -
DNA: TGTGCCACCAGCAGCTTAACAACCTCAAATTCACCCCTCCACTTT
CDR3: CATSSLTTSNSPLHF

J: TRBJ2-3
D: TRBD1
V: TRBV11-2
size: -
DNA: TGTGCCAGCAGCTTAGGGGCGACCGACAGGGCAGATACGCAGTATTTT
CDR3: CASSLGATDRADTQYF

J: TRBJ1-2
D: -
V: TRBV9
size: -
DNA: TGTGCCAGCAGCGTAAGTCAGGGAGCTAACTATGGCTACACCTTC
CDR3: CASSVSQGANYGYTF

J: TRBJ2-1
D: TRBD1
V: TRBV6-4
size: -
DNA: TGTGCCAGCAGTGAAGGGGGCGTCAATGAGCAGTTCTTC
CDR3: CASSEGGVNEQFF

J: TRBJ2-3
D: -
V: TRBV6-1
size: -
DNA: TGTGCCAGCAGTGAATGGGGCAGGGAGGGGGCAGATACGCAGTATTTT
CDR3: CASSEWGREGADTQYF

J: TRBJ1-2
D: -
V: TRBV15
size: -
DNA: TGTGCCACCAGCAGAGAGGGCGCAGGGCTCCCCTATGGCTACACCTTC
CDR3: CATSREGAGLPYGYTF

J: TRBJ2-7
D: -
V: TRBV27
size: -
DNA: TGTGCCAGCAGTGTATCCTGGGCCAGTGGGCAGTACTTC
CDR3: CASSVSWASGQYF

J: TRBJ2-2
D: -
V: TRBV11-1
size: -
DNA: TGTGCCAGCAGCTGGGGGAGCACCGGGGAGCTGTTTTTT
CDR3: CASSWGSTGELFF

J: TRBJ1-1
D: -
V: TRBV19
size: -
DNA: TGTGCCAGTAGTATGGGCGGGTTGACTGAAGCTTTCTTT
CDR3: CASSMGGLTEAFF

J: TRBJ2-6
D: -
V: TRBV13
size: -
DNA: TGTGCCAGCAGTACCGGGGCCAACGTCCTGACTTTC
CDR3: CASSTGANVLTF

J: TRBJ2-7
D: TRBD1
V: TRBV27
size: -
DNA: TGTGCCAGCAGTTTAGCACAGGGGGCCTACGAGCAGTACTTC
CDR3: CASSLAQGAYEQYF

J: TRBJ1-3
D: TRBD1
V: TRBV19
size: -
DNA: TGTGCCAGCCAGGGGGCCATGGTTCACACCATATATTTT
CDR3: CASQGAMVHTIYF

J: TRBJ1-6
D: -
V: TRBV9
size: -
DNA: TGTGCCAGCAGCGGGACCGGGACAAGCTATAATTCACCCCTCCACTTT
CDR3: CASSGTGTSYNSPLHF

J: TRBJ1-2
D: -
V: TRBV9
size: medium-sized
DNA: TGTGCCAGCAGCCGGGGCTCTGGGGTAGGCAATGGCTACACCTTC
CDR3: CASSRGSGVGNGYTF

J: TRBJ2-7
D: TRBD1
V: TRBV18
size: -
DNA: TGTGCCAGCTCACGACCCCGGGACAGGGTCTACGAGCAGTACTTC
CDR3: CASSRPRDRVYEQYF

J: TRBJ2-5
D: -
V: TRBV27
size: -
DNA: TGTGCCAGCAATACCCCGGGAGAGACCCAGTACTTC
CDR3: CASNTPGETQYF

J: TRBJ2-7
D: -
V: TRBV6-5
size: -
DNA: TGTGCCAGCAGTTACTCGAGGGGGGTACCGATCTACGAGCAGTACTTC
CDR3: CASSYSRGVPIYEQYF

J: TRBJ2-7
D: TRBD1
V: TRBV9
size: once
DNA: TGTGCCAGCAGCGCCCCCGGGACAGGGGTATACGAGCAGTACTTC
CDR3: CASSAPGTGVYEQYF

J: TRBJ2-5
D: TRBD1
V: TRBV5-1
size: -
DNA: TGCGCCAGCAGCCCCCCAGGGGGAGCGCCTCAAGAGACCCAGTACTTC
CDR3: CASSPPGGAPQETQYF

J: TRBJ2-7
D: -
V: TRBV9
size: -
DNA: TGTGCCAGCAGCGTAGGCGACAGCTCCTACGAGCAGTACTTC
CDR3: CASSVGDSSYEQYF

J: TRBJ2-7
D: TRBD1
V: TRBV9
size: -
DNA: TGTGCCAGCAGCCCTACCGGGACAGGGGGCGACGAGCAGTACTTC
CDR3: CASSPTGTGGDEQYF

J: TRBJ2-7
D: TRBD1
V: TRBV2
size: -
DNA: TGTGCCAAACAAAGGACAGGGAGTGGGCACTCGTACTACGAGCAGTACTTC
CDR3: CAKQRTGSGHSYYEQYF

J: TRBJ2-5
D: -
V: TRBV5-1
size: -
DNA: TGCGCCAGCAGCTCCGATTGGGCAGCGGGAGAGACCCAGTACTTC
CDR3: CASSSDWAAGETQYF

J: TRBJ2-7
D: -
V: TRBV18
size: -
DNA: TGTGCCAGCTCACCACCGACGACGGGGTTATCCTACGAGCAGTACTTC
CDR3: CASSPPTTGLSYEQYF

J: TRBJ2-1
D: TRBD1
V: TRBV9
size: -
DNA: TGTGCCAGCAGCGTAGATTCGGGGACAGGGGGTGCGGATGAGCAGTTCTTC
CDR3: CASSVDSGTGGADEQFF

J: TRBJ1-2
D: -
V: TRBV13
size: -
DNA: TGTGCCAGCAGCTTAGGCCTGGGCGGAGGAGGCTACACCTTC
CDR3: CASSLGLGGGGYTF

J: TRBJ2-5
D: TRBD2
V: TRBV5-6
size: -
DNA: TGTGCCAGCAGCTTGTCACCCGGGGGGGCCGTCGGGGAGACCCAGTACTTC
CDR3: CASSLSPGGAVGETQYF

J: TRBJ1-2
D: TRBD1
V: TRBV5-6
size: -
DNA: TGTGCCAGCAGCTCGGGACAGCTCTATGGCTACACCTTC
CDR3: CASSSGQLYGYTF

J: TRBJ2-3
D: TRBD2
V: TRBV7-8
size: -
DNA: TGTGCCAGCACACTAGCGGGGGGGGGCACAGATACGCAGTATTTT
CDR3: CASTLAGGGTDTQYF

J: TRBJ2-7
D: TRBD1
V: TRBV13
size: -
DNA: TGTGCCAGCAGCTTACAGGGGGCTTACGAGCAGTACTTC
CDR3: CASSLQGAYEQYF

J: TRBJ1-6
D: -
V: TRBV25-1
size: -
DNA: TGTGCCAGCAGTGATGTAGGTTCGGGTTCACCCCTCCACTTT
CDR3: CASSDVGSGSPLHF

J: TRBJ2-6
D: -
V: TRBV19
size: -
DNA: TGTGCCAGTAGTATGTTTGAAGGATCTGGGGCCAACGTCCTGACTTTC
CDR3: CASSMFEGSGANVLTF

J: TRBJ2-7
D: -
V: TRBV6-5
size: -
DNA: TGTGCCAGCAGTTACACGACAGAGGCCTACGAGCAGTACTTC
CDR3: CASSYTTEAYEQYF

J: TRBJ1-6
D: TRBD1
V: TRBV2
size: -
DNA: TGTGCCAGCAGAGGGGGACAGGGGCCGGGATCACCCCTCCACTTT
CDR3: CASRGGQGPGSPLHF

J: TRBJ1-1
D: -
V: TRBV7-9
size: -
DNA: TGTGCCAGCAGGGGGGTCTTTGGGGACACTGAAGCTTTCTTT
CDR3: CASRGVFGDTEAFF

J: TRBJ2-3
D: TRBD1
V: TRBV7-9
size: -
DNA: TGTGCCAGCAGCCCCCCTTCAACCGGGACAGGGGCAGATACGCAGTATTTT
CDR3: CASSPPSTGTGADTQYF

J: TRBJ2-5
D: TRBD1
V: TRBV7-6
size: -
DNA: TGTGCCAGCGTGACAGGGGGCGAGGAGACCCAGTACTTC
CDR3: CASVTGGEETQYF

J: TRBJ2-1
D: -
V: TRBV27
size: -
DNA: TGTGCCAGCAGTTTGGGCGCCTACAATGAGCAGTTCTTC
CDR3: CASSLGAYNEQFF

J: TRBJ2-7
D: -
V: TRBV6-5
size: -
DNA: TGTGCCACCAGGCGGGGTGCCTACGAGCAGTACTTC
CDR3: CATRRGAYEQYF

J: TRBJ1-3
D: TRBD1
V: TRBV18
size: -
DNA: TGTGCCAGCTCAACCCGGGACAGCAAGGAACCCTCTTGGAACACCATATATTTT
CDR3: CASSTRDSKEPSWNTIYF

J: TRBJ1-4
D: -
V: TRBV27
size: -
DNA: TGTGCCAGCAGTTTATTAGGGGTAGGGATACCTGAAAAACTGTTTTTT
CDR3: CASSLLGVGIPEKLFF

J: TRBJ1-1
D: -
V: TRBV19
size: -
DNA: TGTGCCAGTAGTATGGAAAGGAACACTGAAGCTTTCTTT
CDR3: CASSMERNTEAFF

J: TRBJ2-1
D: TRBD2
V: TRBV11-3
size: -
DNA: TGTGCCAGCAGCTATCTAGCGGGGCACAATGAGCAGTTCTTC
CDR3: CASSYLAGHNEQFF

J: TRBJ2-3
D: -
V: TRBV6-5
size: -
DNA: TGTGCCAGCAACTCGGTGGGGGTCACAGATACGCAGTATTTT
CDR3: CASNSVGVTDTQYF

J: TRBJ2-7
D: -
V: TRBV27
size: -
DNA: TGTGCCAGCAGTTTGCTACAGGCGGCCCAGAGGGTCGACTACGAGCAGTACTTC
CDR3: CASSLLQAAQRVDYEQYF

J: TRBJ2-3
D: -
V: TRBV9
size: -
DNA: TGTGCCAGCAGCGTAGTATCGTCGGTGGATACGCAGTATTTT
CDR3: CASSVVSSVDTQYF

J: TRBJ1-1
D: TRBD1
V: TRBV19
size: -
DNA: TGTGCCAGTAGTATAGGGCACAGGGGGAGCACTGAAGCTTTCTTT
CDR3: CASSIGHRGSTEAFF

J: TRBJ2-1
D: -
V: TRBV11-3
size: -
DNA: TGTGCCAGCAGCCCGGGACCTCTACGGGACAATGAGCAGTTCTTC
CDR3: CASSPGPLRDNEQFF

J: TRBJ1-6
D: -
V: TRBV6-5
size: -
DNA: TGTGCCAGCAGTTACCGCGGCAGGGAGAATAATTCACCCCTCCACTTT
CDR3: CASSYRGRENNSPLHF

J: TRBJ2-7
D: -
V: TRBV10-3
size: -
DNA: TGTGCCATCAGTTGGTCGACCCCAGGGATTGAGCAGTACTTC
CDR3: CAISWSTPGIEQYF

J: TRBJ1-6
D: TRBD1
V: TRBV6-1
size: few
DNA: TGTGCCAGCAGTGAAGTCGGGAAACAGGGGGCTGATTCACCCCTCCACTTT
CDR3: CASSEVGKQGADSPLHF

J: TRBJ1-1
D: -
V: TRBV4-2
size: -
DNA: TGTGCCAGCAGCCAAGAGGGGGTGGGAGGAACTGAAGCTTTCTTT
CDR3: CASSQEGVGGTEAFF

J: TRBJ2-1
D: TRBD1
V: TRBV10-3
size: -
DNA: TGTGCCATCAGTGAGTTTAGGACAGGGGATGAGCAGTTCTTC
CDR3: CAISEFRTGDEQFF

J: TRBJ2-3
D: TRBD1
V: TRBV6-5
size: -
DNA: TGTGCCAGCATTCCCGGACAGGGGAGCACAGATACGCAGTATTTT
CDR3: CASIPGQGSTDTQYF

J: TRBJ1-2
D: -
V: TRBV19
size: once
DNA: TGTGCCAGTAGTATGAATGACTATGGCTACACCTTC
CDR3: CASSMNDYGYTF

J: TRBJ2-7
D: -
V: TRBV28
size: -
DNA: TGTGCCAGCAGCCCTCGTGCAGGGATCGAGCAGTACTTC
CDR3: CASSPRAGIEQYF

J: TRBJ2-7
D: TRBD1
V: TRBV29-1
size: -
DNA: TGCAGCGTTGAAGTTCGGGACAGCCTTTCCTACGAGCAGTACTTC
CDR3: CSVEVRDSLSYEQYF

J: TRBJ2-7
D: -
V: TRBV27
size: -
DNA: TGTGCCAGCAGTTTCTCGACAGCCGGGAGCGAGCAGTACTTC
CDR3: CASSFSTAGSEQYF